This T cell receptor beta chain came from a study of OX40 agonist ivuxolimab in advanced cancers. Turning to the overall study: Ivuxolimab was an agonistic, fully human IgG2 monoclonal antibody directed against OX40 (CD134), a costimulatory receptor. In the dose-escalation cohort, 70% to 85% of patients were male, and the mean age was about 55 years, with a range of 23 to 79. Intravenous ivuxolimab was administered to patients every 2 weeks at six dose levels: 0.01, 0.1, 0.3, 1.5, 3 and 10 mg/kg. Prior anti-PD-1, anti-PD-L1 or anti-CTLA-4 therapy was permitted, and checkpoint inhibitors had been received by roughly 42% of dose-escalation patients. Peripheral TCRbeta sequencing aimed to test whether ivuxolimab altered TCR sequence diversity and caused clonal T-cell expansion. Partial responses were achieved by three dose-escalation patients, of whom one had hepatocellular carcinoma and two had cutaneous melanoma. The monotherapy dose-escalation portion (N of about 50 patients) of the phase I ivuxolimab trial is reported in the paper. Of the approximately 50 dose-escalation patients, hepatocellular carcinoma was present in approximately 20, melanoma in roughly 15, renal cell carcinoma in 9 and head and neck cancer in 9. Overall results and qualifications from the work: The antigen specificity of the peripheral T cells that underwent clonal expansion was not determined. After ivuxolimab, expanded clones were on average more numerous among CD8+ T cells than among CD4+ T cells. At doses from 0.1 to 3.0 mg/kg, clonal expansion was seen in both CD4+ and CD8+ blood T cells between baseline and week 6. Low levels of normalized T-cell clonal expansion were also seen in some patients who did not respond. Partial responders in the 0.1-3.0 mg/kg groups had among the lowest normalized peripheral clonal expansion, especially among CD8+ T cells.

Patients with a history of autoimmune disease or receiving systemic immunosuppression were excluded from the trial. Peripheral blood for TCR sequencing was collected from all dose cohorts at baseline, on cycle 4 day 1, and on cycle 7 day 1. The samples were drawn from a first-in-human, open-label, multicenter phase I dose-escalation trial of ivuxolimab. Adults with locally advanced or metastatic melanoma, renal cell, hepatocellular, or head and neck squamous cell carcinoma were enrolled in the trial. Before TCR sequencing, CD4+ T cells and CD8+ T cells from peripheral blood were sorted into separate populations. CDR1 MDHEN and CDR2 SYDVKM are derived from the germline V gene. The CDR3 measures 15 amino acids from cysteine to phenylalanine. Only the CDR3 region is kept as DNA, spanning 45 bases read in frame from base 1. V loses 6 bases at its end and J loses 3 bases; junction bases beyond the gene matches: 10.

Genomic DNA was extracted from sorted cells for sequencing of the TCRbeta CDR3 region. The immunoSEQ Assay was used for sequencing of TCRbeta CDR3 regions. Here the immuneACCESS table is served through TCRdb, limited to in-frame sequences with V and J called. Missing clones are a known gap in these copies; in checked studies unresolved V genes cover under half, and the rest lacks a known reason. The table for this sample lists some 69,000 clones; roughly nine tenths of them were counted only once. The ten largest clones add up to around 0.31% of the sample. As to this clone: Its antigen is currently not known. Qualities for individual bases were not recorded, and no much larger clone is one base off.

The source of this sequence is an adult with an advanced solid tumor such as melanoma, head and neck, liver or kidney cancer. This sample comprised CD4+ or CD8+ T cells sorted from blood, obtained in a trial of the OX40 agonist ivuxolimab. The chain joins TRBV28 to TRBJ2-7, with 8 bases in between that match TRBD2. The DNA sequence follows: TGTGCCAGCAGGGGGACTAGTCAAACTCTCTACGAGCAGTACTTC. Translated, this is CASRGTSQTLYEQYF.